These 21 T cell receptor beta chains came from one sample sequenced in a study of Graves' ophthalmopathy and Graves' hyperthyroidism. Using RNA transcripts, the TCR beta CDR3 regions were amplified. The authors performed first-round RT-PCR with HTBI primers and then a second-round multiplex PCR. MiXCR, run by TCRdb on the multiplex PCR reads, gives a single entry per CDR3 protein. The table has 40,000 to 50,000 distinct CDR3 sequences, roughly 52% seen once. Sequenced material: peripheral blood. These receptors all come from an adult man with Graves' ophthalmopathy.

The CDR3 spells CSARVNTRNQETQYF. CDR3 bases: TGCAGTGCTAGGGTGAACACAAGAAACCAAGAGACCCAGTACTTC. The chain uses TRBV20-1 and TRBJ2-5; D unresolved. Per germline, CDR1 DFQATT and CDR2 SNEGSKA (reference sequence). The length of the CDR3 is 15 residues. The germline V and J ends were trimmed by 3 bases and 0 bases, with 14 bases remaining between them.

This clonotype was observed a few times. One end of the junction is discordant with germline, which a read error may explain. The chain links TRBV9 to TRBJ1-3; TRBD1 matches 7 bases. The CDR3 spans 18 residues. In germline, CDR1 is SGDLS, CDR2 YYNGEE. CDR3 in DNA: TGTGCCAGCAGCGTGGGTTTACCGCGACAGGGCTCTGGAAGCACCATATATTTC. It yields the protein CASSVGLPRQGSGSTIYF.

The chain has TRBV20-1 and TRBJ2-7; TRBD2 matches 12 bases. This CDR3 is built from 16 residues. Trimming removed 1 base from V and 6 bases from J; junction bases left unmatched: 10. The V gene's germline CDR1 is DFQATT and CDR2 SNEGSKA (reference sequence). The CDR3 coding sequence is TGCAGTGCTAGAGCCACGGGAGGACTAGCGGGAACCGAGCAGTACTTC. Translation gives CSARATGGLAGTEQYF.

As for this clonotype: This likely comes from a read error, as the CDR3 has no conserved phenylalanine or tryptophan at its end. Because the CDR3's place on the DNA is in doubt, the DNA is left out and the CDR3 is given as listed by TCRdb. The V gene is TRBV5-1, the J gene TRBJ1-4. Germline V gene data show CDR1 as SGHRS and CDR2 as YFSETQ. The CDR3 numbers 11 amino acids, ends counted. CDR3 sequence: CASSLGTSGGA.

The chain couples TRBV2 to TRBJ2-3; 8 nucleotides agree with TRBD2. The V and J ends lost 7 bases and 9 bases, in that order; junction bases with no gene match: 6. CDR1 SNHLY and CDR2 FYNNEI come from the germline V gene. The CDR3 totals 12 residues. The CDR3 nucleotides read TGTGCCAGCATTCGAGCGGGGGCAACGCAGTATTTT. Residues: CASIRAGATQYF.

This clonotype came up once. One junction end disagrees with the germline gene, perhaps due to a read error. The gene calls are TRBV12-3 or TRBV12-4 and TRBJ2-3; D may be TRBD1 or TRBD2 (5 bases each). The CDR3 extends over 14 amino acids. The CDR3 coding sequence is TGTACCAGCAGTTTTCTCGGGACCACAGATACGCAGTATTTT. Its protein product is CTSSFLGTTDTQYF.

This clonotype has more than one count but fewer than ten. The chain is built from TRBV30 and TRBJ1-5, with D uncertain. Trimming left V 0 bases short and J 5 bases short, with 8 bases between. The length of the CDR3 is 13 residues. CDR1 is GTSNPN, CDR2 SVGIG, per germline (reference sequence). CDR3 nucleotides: TGTGCCTGGAGTGTAACAGATTATCAGCCCCAGCATTTT. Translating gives CAWSVTDYQPQHF. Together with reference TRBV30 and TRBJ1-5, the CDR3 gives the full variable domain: SQTIHQWPATLVQPVGSPLSLECTVEGTSNPNLYWYRQAAGRGLQLLFYSVGIGQISSEVPQNLSASRPQDRQFILSSKKLLLSDSGFYLCAWSVTDYQPQHFGDGTRLSIL.

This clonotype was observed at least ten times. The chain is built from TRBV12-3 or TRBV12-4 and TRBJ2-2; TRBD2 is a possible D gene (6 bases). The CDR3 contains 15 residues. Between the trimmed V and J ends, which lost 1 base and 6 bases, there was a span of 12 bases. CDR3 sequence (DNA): TGTGCCAGCAGTTTAGGACTAGACTCCCCCGGGGAGCTGTTTTTT. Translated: CASSLGLDSPGELFF.

This CDR3 reads CASSTPGQVQETQYF. The CDR3 DNA reads TGTGCCAGCAGTACCCCGGGACAGGTCCAAGAGACCCAGTACTTC. The chain links TRBV6-2 or TRBV6-3 to TRBJ2-5; 8 bases map to TRBD1. The V gene's germline CDR1 is MNHEY and CDR2 SVGEGT. The CDR3 is made up of 15 amino acids. Trimming took 5 bases from V and 1 from J; bases not matched to a gene: 6.

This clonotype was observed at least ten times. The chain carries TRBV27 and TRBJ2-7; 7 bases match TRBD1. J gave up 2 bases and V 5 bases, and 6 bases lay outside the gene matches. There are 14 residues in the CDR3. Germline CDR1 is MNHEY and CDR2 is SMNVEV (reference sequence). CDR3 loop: CASSPTGSPYEQYF. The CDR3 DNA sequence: TGTGCCAGCAGTCCGACAGGGTCCCCCTACGAGCAGTACTTC.

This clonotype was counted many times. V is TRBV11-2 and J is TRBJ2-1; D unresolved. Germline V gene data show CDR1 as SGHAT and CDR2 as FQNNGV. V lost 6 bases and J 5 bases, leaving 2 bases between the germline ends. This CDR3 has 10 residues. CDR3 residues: CASSNNEQFF. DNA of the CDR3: TGTGCCAGCAGTAACAATGAGCAGTTCTTC.

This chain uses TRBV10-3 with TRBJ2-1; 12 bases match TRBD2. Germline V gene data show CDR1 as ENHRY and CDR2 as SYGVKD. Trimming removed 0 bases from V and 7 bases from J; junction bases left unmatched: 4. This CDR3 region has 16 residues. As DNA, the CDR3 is TGTGCCATCAGTGAGTCGCGACTAGCGGGGGCAAATGAGCAGTTCTTC. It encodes CAISESRLAGANEQFF.

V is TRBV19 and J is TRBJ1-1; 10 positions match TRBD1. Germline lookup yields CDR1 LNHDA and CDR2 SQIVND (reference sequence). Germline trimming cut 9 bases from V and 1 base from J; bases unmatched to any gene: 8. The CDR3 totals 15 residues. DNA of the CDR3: TGTGCCAGCACTAGACAGGGGGCGCCGAACACTGAAGCTTTCTTT. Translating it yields CASTRQGAPNTEAFF.

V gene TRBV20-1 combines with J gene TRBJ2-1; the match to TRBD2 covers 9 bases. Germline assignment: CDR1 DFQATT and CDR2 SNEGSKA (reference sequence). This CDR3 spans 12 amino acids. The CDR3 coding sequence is TGCAGCCTAATAGCGGGAGTGAATGAGCAGTTCTTC. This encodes CSLIAGVNEQFF.

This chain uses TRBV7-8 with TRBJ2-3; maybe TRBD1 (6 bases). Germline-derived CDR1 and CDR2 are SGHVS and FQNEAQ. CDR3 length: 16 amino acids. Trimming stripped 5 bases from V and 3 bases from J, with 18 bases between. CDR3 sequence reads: CASSQLWGPLTDTQYF. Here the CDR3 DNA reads TGTGCCAGCAGCCAGTTATGGGGGCCACTTACAGATACGCAGTATTTT.

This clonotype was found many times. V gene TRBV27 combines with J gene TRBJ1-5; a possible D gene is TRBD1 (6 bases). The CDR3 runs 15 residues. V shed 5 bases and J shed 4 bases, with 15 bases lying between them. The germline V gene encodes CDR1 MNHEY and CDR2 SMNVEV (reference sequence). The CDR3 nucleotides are TGTGCCAGCAGTGACGGGGGCCAACGTAATCAGCCCCAGCATTTT. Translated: CASSDGGQRNQPQHF.

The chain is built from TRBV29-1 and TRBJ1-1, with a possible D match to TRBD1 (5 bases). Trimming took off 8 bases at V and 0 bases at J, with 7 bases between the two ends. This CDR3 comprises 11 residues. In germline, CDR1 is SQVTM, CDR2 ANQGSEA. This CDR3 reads CSWGLNTEAFF. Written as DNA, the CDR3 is TGCAGCTGGGGGTTGAACACTGAAGCTTTCTTT.

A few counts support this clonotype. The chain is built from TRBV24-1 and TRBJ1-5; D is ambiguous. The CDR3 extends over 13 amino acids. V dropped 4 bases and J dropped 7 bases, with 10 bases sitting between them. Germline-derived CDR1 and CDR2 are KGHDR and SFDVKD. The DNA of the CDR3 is TGTGCCACCAGTGACCGCTTGGGACAGCCCCAGCATTTT. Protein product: CATSDRLGQPQHF.

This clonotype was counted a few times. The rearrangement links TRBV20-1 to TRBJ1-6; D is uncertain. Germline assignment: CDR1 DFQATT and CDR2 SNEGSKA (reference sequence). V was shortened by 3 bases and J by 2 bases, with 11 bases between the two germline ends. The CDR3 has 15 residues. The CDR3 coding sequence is TGCAGTGCTAGTCCTAACGGCCCCTATAATTCACCCCTCCACTTT. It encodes CSASPNGPYNSPLHF.

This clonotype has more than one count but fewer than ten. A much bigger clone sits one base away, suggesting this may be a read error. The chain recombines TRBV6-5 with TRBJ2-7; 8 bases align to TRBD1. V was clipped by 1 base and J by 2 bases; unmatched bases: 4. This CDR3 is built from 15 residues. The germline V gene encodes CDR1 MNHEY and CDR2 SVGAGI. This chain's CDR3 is CASSYFQGAAYEQYF. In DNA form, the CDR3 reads TGTGCCAGCAGTTACTTCCAGGGGGCTGCCTACGAGCAGTACTTC.

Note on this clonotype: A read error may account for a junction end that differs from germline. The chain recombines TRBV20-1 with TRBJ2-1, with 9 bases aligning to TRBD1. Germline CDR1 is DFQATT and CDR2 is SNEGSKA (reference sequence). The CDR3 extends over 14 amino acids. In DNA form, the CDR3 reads TGCGGTGCTAGAAGGACAGGGGTCTACAATGAGCAGTTCTTC. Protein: CGARRTGVYNEQFF.